This passage covers 26 T cell receptor beta chains from one sample sequenced in a study of graft-versus-host responses after intestinal transplantation. These TCRs' antigens remain unknown. Some clones are missing from TCRdb's copy, which holds only in-frame ones; the method was immunoSEQ multiplex PCR. The repertoire has some 85,000 clones, less than 95% of them found once; the top ten carry around 0.38%. The material sequenced was unstimulated CD8+ T cells sorted from spleen or lymph node cells, taken before transplant. These receptors came from a human donor who was the organ donor for an intestinal transplant.

This clone occurred a few times. This chain uses TRBV9 with TRBJ1-5, with no clear D. The germline V gene has CDR1 SGDLS and CDR2 YYNGEE. The germline V and J ends were trimmed by 3 bases and 2 bases, with 9 bases remaining between them. The CDR3 length is 14 residues. CDR3 nucleotides: TGTGCCAGCAGCGGTATAGGAGGCAATCAGCCCCAGCATTTT. Translated: CASSGIGGNQPQHF.

This sequence joins TRBV27 and TRBJ1-2; 10 bases match TRBD1. CDR1 is MNHEY, CDR2 SMNVEV, per germline (reference sequence). This CDR3 is 13 amino acids long. J lost 10 bases, V lost 4 bases, and 6 bases had no gene match. The chain's CDR3 is CASSWGTGDHYTF. In DNA form, the CDR3 reads TGTGCCAGCAGTTGGGGGACAGGGGACCACTACACCTTC.

The CDR3 sequence: CASSVGSVEADTQYF. The CDR3 nucleotides read TGTGCCAGCAGCGTAGGCTCGGTTGAGGCGGATACGCAGTATTTT. The V and J genes are TRBV9 and TRBJ2-3; D remains ambiguous. This CDR3 comprises 15 residues. The V and J ends lost 0 bases and 6 bases respectively, with 14 bases between them. Germline lookup yields CDR1 SGDLS and CDR2 YYNGEE.

The chain is built from TRBV19 and TRBJ2-3; 15 bases line up with TRBD2. The CDR3 length is 17 residues. V dropped 11 bases and J dropped 3; count of bases not matched to a gene: 12. Germline V CDR1 and CDR2: LNHDA, SQIVND (reference sequence). Written as DNA, the CDR3 is TGTGCCGCAACCGGGACTAGCGGGGGGCTAGGGACAGATACGCAGTATTTT. Its protein is CAATGTSGGLGTDTQYF.

Here the CDR3 reads CASSQASDIDEQFF. In DNA, the CDR3 is TGTGCCAGCAGCCAAGCCTCGGACATTGATGAGCAGTTCTTC. This chain joins TRBV6-5 and TRBJ2-1; D might be TRBD1 (5 bases). V was pared by 6 bases and J by 8 bases, with 17 bases between. This CDR3 is built from 14 residues. Germline V gene sequence: CDR1 MNHEY, CDR2 SVGAGI.

The chain links TRBV11-2 to TRBJ2-3, with D possibly TRBD2 on 6 matching bases. Trimming stripped 6 bases from V and 0 bases from J, with 13 bases between. CDR3 size: 15 residues. CDR1 is SGHAT, CDR2 FQNNGV, per germline. The CDR3 coding sequence is TGTGCCAGCAGTCGCGGGACCTCTAGCACAGATACGCAGTATTTT. This translates into CASSRGTSSTDTQYF.

The gene calls are TRBV7-2 and TRBJ1-1; D gene unclear. CDR3 length: 13 amino acids. V lost 6 bases, J lost 1 base, and 9 bases lay in between. Germline lookup yields CDR1 SGHTA and CDR2 FQGNSA. This chain's CDR3 is CASRLTENTEAFF. In nucleotides, the CDR3 is TGTGCCAGCAGGCTAACAGAGAACACTGAAGCTTTCTTT.

The chain uses TRBV6-1 and TRBJ1-1; 11 positions agree with TRBD1. The V gene end was trimmed by 4 bases and the J gene end by 4 bases; junction bases not matched to a gene: 2. This CDR3 has 14 amino acids. Germline loops: CDR1 MNHNS, CDR2 SASEGT. DNA for the CDR3: TGTGCCAGCAGTGCAGGGACAGGGGGCACTGAAGCTTTCTTT. It yields the protein CASSAGTGGTEAFF.

This clone showed up just once. CDR3 sequence: CASSLPSKPPRDSPYEQYF. CDR3 coding DNA: TGCGCCAGCAGCCTCCCCTCAAAGCCGCCCCGAGACAGCCCCTACGAGCAGTACTTC. The chain recombines TRBV4-1 with TRBJ2-7; possible D gene TRBD1, 5 bases. The CDR3 totals 19 residues. Trimming pared 4 bases from V and 2 bases from J, leaving 27 bases between. Per germline, CDR1 MGHRA and CDR2 YSYEKL.

The V and J genes are TRBV10-3 and TRBJ1-1; 7 nucleotides agree with TRBD1. Germline V CDR1 and CDR2: ENHRY, SYGVKD. Trimming at V came to 9 bases and at J to 3 bases, leaving 10 bases not matched to a gene. The CDR3 length is 14 residues. DNA for the CDR3: TGTGCCATTCTCCTCTCGACAGGGTACACTGAAGCTTTCTTT. Its protein is CAILLSTGYTEAFF.

The J gene is TRBJ1-1, the V gene TRBV11-2; D might be TRBD1 (6 bases). This CDR3 contains 14 residues. Germline values: CDR1 SGHAT, CDR2 FQNNGV. V was shortened by 5 bases and J by 6 bases, with 16 bases between the two germline ends. CDR3 amino acids: CASSLMGGAAEAFF. CDR3 in DNA: TGTGCCAGCAGCCTAATGGGGGGGGCCGCTGAAGCTTTCTTT.

This chain links TRBV9 with TRBJ2-7; 10 bases match TRBD1. The CDR3 spans 15 residues. Germline-derived CDR1 and CDR2 are SGDLS and YYNGEE. J was trimmed by 4 bases and V by 3 bases; bases with no gene match: 7. Here the CDR3 DNA reads TGTGCCAGCAGCGCCACGGGACAGGGGTCATACGAGCAGTACTTC. It is translated as CASSATGQGSYEQYF.

The V call is TRBV19, the J call TRBJ2-7, with D tentatively TRBD2 (5 bases). CDR1 and CDR2 from the germline V gene are LNHDA and SQIVND (reference sequence). V lost 6 bases, J lost 6 bases, and 15 bases lay in between. CDR3 length equals 13 residues. The chain's CDR3 is CASSHIYSAEQYF. CDR3 nucleotide sequence: TGTGCCAGTAGCCATATATATAGCGCCGAGCAGTACTTC.

This clone has more than one count but fewer than ten. This chain connects TRBV2 to TRBJ1-3; TRBD1 aligns across 8 bases. Germline V gene lookup returns CDR1 SNHLY and CDR2 FYNNEI. The CDR3 runs to 14 residues. Unmatched junction bases numbered 6, after V lost 10 bases and J lost 1 base. CDR3 residues: CAILRGLSGNTIYF. The CDR3 DNA is TGTGCCATCCTCAGGGGGCTATCTGGAAACACCATATATTTT. The variable domain in full, with the rest retrieved from reference TRBV2 and TRBJ1-3, is EPEVTQTPSHQVTQMGQEVILRCVPISNHLYFYWYRQILGQKVEFLVSFYNNEISEKSEIFDDQFSVERPDGSNFTLKIRSTKLEDSAMYFCAILRGLSGNTIYFGEGSWLTVV.

The chain links TRBV7-9 to TRBJ1-1; D might be TRBD1 (5 bases). V lost 2 bases to trimming and J lost 3 bases, with 13 bases between them. The CDR3 sequence is 15 residues long. Germline values: CDR1 SEHNR, CDR2 FQNEAQ (reference sequence). CDR3 in DNA: TGTGCCAGCAGCTTACAGGGTCTGGGGCACACTGAAGCTTTCTTT. Its translation is CASSLQGLGHTEAFF.

The rearrangement links TRBV5-1 to TRBJ1-4, with D tentatively TRBD1 (5 bases). With 6 bases removed from V and 3 bases from J, the gap between germline ends came to 15 bases. The germline V gene encodes CDR1 SGHRS and CDR2 YFSETQ. This CDR3 is built from 15 residues. The chain's CDR3 is CASNSGRVANEKLFF. As DNA, the CDR3 is TGCGCCAGCAACTCCGGCAGGGTGGCTAATGAAAAACTGTTTTTT.

V is TRBV19 and J is TRBJ2-7; the D gene is possibly TRBD1 (6 bases). V was shortened by 6 bases and J by 3 bases, with 15 bases between the two germline ends. The CDR3 spans 14 residues. The V gene's germline CDR1 is LNHDA and CDR2 SQIVND (reference sequence). The CDR3 nucleotides are TGTGCCAGTAGCTCGACAGGTTCTCTCTACGAGCAGTACTTC. Translated: CASSSTGSLYEQYF.

This chain uses TRBV9 with TRBJ2-3; the match to TRBD2 covers 8 bases. Germline V gene data show CDR1 as SGDLS and CDR2 as YYNGEE. The length of the CDR3 is 17 residues. Unmatched junction bases numbered 10, after V lost 2 bases and J lost 2 bases. The CDR3 here is CASSVLGGETYTDTQYF. The CDR3 DNA sequence: TGTGCCAGCAGCGTCCTCGGGGGGGAAACATACACAGATACGCAGTATTTT.

The chain is built from TRBV27 and TRBJ2-5, with D tentatively TRBD1 (5 bases). CDR1 MNHEY and CDR2 SMNVEV come from the germline V gene (reference sequence). The CDR3 consists of 13 residues. Trimming shortened V by 2 bases and J by 5 bases, and 9 bases separated the two germline ends. The CDR3 region is CASSLGAPETQYF. CDR3 sequence (DNA): TGTGCCAGCAGTTTAGGGGCCCCGGAGACCCAGTACTTC.

The V gene is TRBV7-9, the J gene TRBJ1-2; D is perhaps TRBD1 (6 bases). Germline V gene sequence: CDR1 SEHNR, CDR2 FQNEAQ (reference sequence). V lost 5 bases to trimming and J lost 7 bases, with 17 bases between them. This CDR3 comprises 14 residues. Here the CDR3 reads CASSQTQGWRGYTF. Here the CDR3 DNA reads TGTGCCAGCAGCCAGACACAGGGTTGGCGTGGCTACACCTTC.

The gene calls are TRBV6-5 and TRBJ2-3; possible D gene TRBD1, 6 bases. The CDR3 loop spans 16 amino acids. With 4 bases removed from V and 0 bases from J, the gap between germline ends came to 14 bases. In germline, CDR1 is MNHEY, CDR2 SVGAGI. For the CDR3, the DNA is TGTGCCAGCAGTTCTCGGACAGCCTTTAGCACAGATACGCAGTATTTT. It codes for CASSSRTAFSTDTQYF.

This rearrangement joins TRBV6-6 to TRBJ1-2, with D perhaps TRBD1 (6 bases). Germline-derived CDR1 and CDR2 are MNHNY and SVGAGI (reference sequence). The ends were cut back, 2 bases at V and 4 bases at J, with 11 bases in the middle. This CDR3 region has 14 residues. The CDR3 region is CASSYPDSTYGYTF. CDR3 nucleotides: TGTGCCAGCAGTTACCCGGACAGTACCTATGGCTACACCTTC.

The chain is built from TRBV6-6 and TRBJ1-5; 9 nucleotides line up with TRBD1. CDR1 and CDR2 (germline): MNHNY, SVGAGI (reference sequence). The CDR3 is made up of 16 amino acids. The trim removed 2 bases at V and 7 bases at J, leaving 9 bases unmatched. The DNA for the CDR3 is TGTGCCAGCAGTTACCCCGGGACAGGGAAAGGGCAGCCCCAGCATTTT. Its protein is CASSYPGTGKGQPQHF.

The V call is TRBV27, the J call TRBJ2-4; 9 bases agree with TRBD1. The CDR3 has 14 amino acids. Unmatched junction bases numbered 4, after V lost 5 bases and J lost 5 bases. Germline values: CDR1 MNHEY, CDR2 SMNVEV (reference sequence). CDR3 amino acids: CASSPRQGENIQYF. CDR3 DNA sequence: TGTGCCAGCAGTCCGCGACAGGGGGAAAACATTCAGTACTTC.

V is TRBV5-1 and J is TRBJ2-3, with 9 bases matching TRBD2. Germline CDR1 is SGHRS and CDR2 is YFSETQ. Germline trimming cut 3 bases from V and 2 bases from J; bases unmatched to any gene: 10. CDR3 length: 17 amino acids. CDR3 sequence (DNA): TGCGCCAGCAGCTCTACAGGGGCTAGCGGGACCACAGATACGCAGTATTTT. This sequence encodes CASSSTGASGTTDTQYF.

In its sample, this clone was seen once. This chain connects TRBV29-1 to TRBJ1-2; no clear D. With 2 bases removed from V and 5 bases from J, the gap between germline ends came to 9 bases. The CDR3 runs to 12 residues. Germline V CDR1 and CDR2: SQVTM, ANQGSEA. The CDR3 protein is CSVEMEAYGYTF. DNA of the CDR3: TGCAGCGTTGAAATGGAGGCGTATGGCTACACCTTC.